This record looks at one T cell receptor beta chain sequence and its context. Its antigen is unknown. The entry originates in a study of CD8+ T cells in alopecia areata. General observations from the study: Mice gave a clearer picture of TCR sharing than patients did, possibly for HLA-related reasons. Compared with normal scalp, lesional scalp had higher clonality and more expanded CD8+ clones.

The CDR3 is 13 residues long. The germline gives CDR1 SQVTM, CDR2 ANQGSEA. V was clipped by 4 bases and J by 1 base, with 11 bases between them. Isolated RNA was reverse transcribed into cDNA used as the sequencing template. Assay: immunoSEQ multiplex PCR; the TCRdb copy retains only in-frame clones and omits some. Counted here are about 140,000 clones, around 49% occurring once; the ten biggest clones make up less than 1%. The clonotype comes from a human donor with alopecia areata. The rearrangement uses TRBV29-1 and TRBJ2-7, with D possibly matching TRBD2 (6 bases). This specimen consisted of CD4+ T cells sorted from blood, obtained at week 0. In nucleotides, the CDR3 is TGCAGCGTTGTGTCCGGACTATCCTACGAGCAGTACTTC. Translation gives CSVVSGLSYEQYF.